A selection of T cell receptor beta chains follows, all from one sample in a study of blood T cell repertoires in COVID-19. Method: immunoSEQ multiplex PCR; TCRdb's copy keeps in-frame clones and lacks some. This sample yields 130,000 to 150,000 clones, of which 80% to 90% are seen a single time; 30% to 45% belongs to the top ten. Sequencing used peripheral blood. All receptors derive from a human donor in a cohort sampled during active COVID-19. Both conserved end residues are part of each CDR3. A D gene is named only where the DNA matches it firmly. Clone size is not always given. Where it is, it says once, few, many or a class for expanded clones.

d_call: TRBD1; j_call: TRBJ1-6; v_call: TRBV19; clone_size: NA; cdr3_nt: TGTGCCAGTAGTCGTGCGGGACAGCTTAATTCACCCCTCCACTTT; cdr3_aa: CASSRAGQLNSPLHF
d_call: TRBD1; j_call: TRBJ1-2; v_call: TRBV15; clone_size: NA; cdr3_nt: TGTGCCACCAGCAGAGAACAGGGGATTGGGTATGGCTACACCTTC; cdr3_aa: CATSREQGIGYGYTF
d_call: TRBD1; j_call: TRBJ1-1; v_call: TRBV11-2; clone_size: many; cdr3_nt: TGTGCCAGCAGCCCCGGACAGGGTTTTTCGTCCGACACTGAAGCTTTCTTT; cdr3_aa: CASSPGQGFSSDTEAFF
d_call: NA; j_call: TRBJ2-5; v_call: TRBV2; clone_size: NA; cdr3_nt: TGTGCCAGCAGTCTCGGGCCGAGCGGGGAGACCCAGTACTTC; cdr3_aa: CASSLGPSGETQYF
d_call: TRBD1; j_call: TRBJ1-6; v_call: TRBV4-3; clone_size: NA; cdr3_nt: TGCGCCAGCAGCGGGCGGGAGGGGGCTAGGTCACCCCTCCACTTT; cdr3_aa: CASSGREGARSPLHF
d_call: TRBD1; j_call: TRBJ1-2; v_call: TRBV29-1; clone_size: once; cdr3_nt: TGCAGCTCAGCCGGGACAGGTGTCAATGGCTACACCTTC; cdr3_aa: CSSAGTGVNGYTF
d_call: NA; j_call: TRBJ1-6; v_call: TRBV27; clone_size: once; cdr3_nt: TGTGCCAGCAGTTTCGAACCATCGAGGAGATCCTATAATTCACCCCTCCACTTT; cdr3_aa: CASSFEPSRRSYNSPLHF
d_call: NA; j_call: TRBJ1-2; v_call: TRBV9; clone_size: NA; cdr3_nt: TGTGCCAGCAGCTTCACCGGGGGTGGTGGTAACTATGGCTACACCTTC; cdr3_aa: CASSFTGGGGNYGYTF
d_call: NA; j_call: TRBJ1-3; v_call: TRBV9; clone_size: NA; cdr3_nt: TGTGCCAGCAGCCCTAGCCCAGCAGGGAGGCTGTTGTTAGGGAACACCATATATTTT; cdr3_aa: CASSPSPAGRLLLGNTIYF
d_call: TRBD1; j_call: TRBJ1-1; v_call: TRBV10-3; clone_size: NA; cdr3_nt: TGTGCCATCGGGGACAGGGGCACTGAAGCTTTCTTT; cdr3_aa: CAIGDRGTEAFF
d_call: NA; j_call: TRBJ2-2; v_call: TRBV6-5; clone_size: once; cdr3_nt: TGTGCCAGCAGTTACTCGGGGCAGCCCACCGGGGAGCTGTTTTTT; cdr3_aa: CASSYSGQPTGELFF
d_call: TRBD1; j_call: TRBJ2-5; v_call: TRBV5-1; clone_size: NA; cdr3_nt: TGCGCCAGCAGCCTGACAGGGGCCCAAGAGACCCAGTACTTC; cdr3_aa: CASSLTGAQETQYF
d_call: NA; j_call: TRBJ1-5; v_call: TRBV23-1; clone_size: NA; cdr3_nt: TGCGCCAGCAGTCAGGGCCCCTTCAATCAGCCCCAGCATTTT; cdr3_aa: CASSQGPFNQPQHF
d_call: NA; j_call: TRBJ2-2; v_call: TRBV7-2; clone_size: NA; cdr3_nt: TGTGCCAGCAGCTTTCGGAACACCGGGGAGCTGTTTTTT; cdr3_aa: CASSFRNTGELFF
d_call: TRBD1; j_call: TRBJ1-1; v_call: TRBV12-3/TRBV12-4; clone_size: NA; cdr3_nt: TGTGCCAGCACCCTGACAGGGGGCACTGAAGCTTTCTTT; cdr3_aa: CASTLTGGTEAFF
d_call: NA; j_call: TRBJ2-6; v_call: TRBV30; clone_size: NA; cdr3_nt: TGTGCCTGGAGTATCCTTTTCCTTAGCTCTGGGGCCAACGTCCTGACTTTC; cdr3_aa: CAWSILFLSSGANVLTF
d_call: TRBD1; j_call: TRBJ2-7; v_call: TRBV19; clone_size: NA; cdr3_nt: TGTGCCAGTGGTAGGGACAGGGGGTCCCACGAGCAGTACTTC; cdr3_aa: CASGRDRGSHEQYF